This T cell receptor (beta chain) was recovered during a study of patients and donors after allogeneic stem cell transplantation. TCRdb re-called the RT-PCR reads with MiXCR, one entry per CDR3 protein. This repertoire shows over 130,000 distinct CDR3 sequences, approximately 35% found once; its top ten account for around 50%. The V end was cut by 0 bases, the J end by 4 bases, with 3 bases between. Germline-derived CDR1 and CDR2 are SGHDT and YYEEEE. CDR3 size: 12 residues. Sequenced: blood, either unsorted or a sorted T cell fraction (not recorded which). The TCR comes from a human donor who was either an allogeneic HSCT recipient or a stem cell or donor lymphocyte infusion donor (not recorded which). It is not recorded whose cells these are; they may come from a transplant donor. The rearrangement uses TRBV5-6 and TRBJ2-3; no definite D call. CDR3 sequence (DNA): TGTGCCAGCAGCTTGGATCCAGATACGCAGTATTTT. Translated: CASSLDPDTQYF.